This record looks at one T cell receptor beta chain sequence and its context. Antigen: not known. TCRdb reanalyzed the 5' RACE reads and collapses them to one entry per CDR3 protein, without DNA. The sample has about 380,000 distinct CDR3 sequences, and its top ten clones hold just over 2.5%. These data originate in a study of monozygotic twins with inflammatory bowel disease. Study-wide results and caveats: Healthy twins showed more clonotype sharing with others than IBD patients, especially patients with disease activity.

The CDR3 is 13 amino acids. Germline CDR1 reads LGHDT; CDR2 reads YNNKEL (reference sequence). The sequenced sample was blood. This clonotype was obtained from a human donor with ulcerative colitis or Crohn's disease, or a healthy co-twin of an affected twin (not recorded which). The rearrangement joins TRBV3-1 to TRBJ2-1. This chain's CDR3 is CASSQVDELMQFF.